Below are 3 T cell receptor beta chains sequenced from a single sample in a study of blood T cell repertoires in COVID-19 (dated by TCRdb to about 2020). Library prep was done by the immunoSEQ multiplex PCR assay. In its TCRdb copy, this immuneACCESS table keeps in-frame sequences only and misses some clones. Where compared with another copy, unresolved V genes explain less than half of these, and the others have no known cause. The sample table holds around 97,000 clones, of which about 85% were seen once. Around 3.1% of the sample is held by the ten biggest clonotypes. The specimen sequenced was peripheral blood. The receptors shown here come from a man aged 50 to 59 in a cohort sampled during active COVID-19.

The V and J genes are TRBV5-6 and TRBJ1-5; 7 nucleotides line up with TRBD1. The trim removed 0 bases at V and 5 bases at J, leaving 2 bases unmatched. Germline V gene sequence: CDR1 SGHDT, CDR2 YYEEEE. The CDR3 consists of 14 residues. CDR3 residues: CASSLGQGDQPQHF. Here the CDR3 DNA reads TGTGCCAGCAGCTTGGGGCAGGGGGATCAGCCCCAGCATTTT. The complete variable domain, with remaining parts taken from reference TRBV5-6 and TRBJ1-5, reads DAGVTQSPTHLIKTRGQQVTLRCSPKSGHDTVSWYQQALGQGPQFIFQYYEEEERQRGNFPDRFSGHQFPNYSSELNVNALLLGDSALYLCASSLGQGDQPQHFGDGTRLSIL.

The chain has TRBV7-3 and TRBJ1-1, with 10 bases fitting TRBD1. Germline lookup yields CDR1 SGHTA and CDR2 FQGTGA. V lost 6 bases to trimming and J lost 6 bases; unmatched junction nucleotides: 7. The CDR3 extends over 14 amino acids. The CDR3 sequence is CASRPTGGSSEAFF. The DNA of the CDR3 is TGTGCCAGCAGGCCGACAGGGGGCTCTTCTGAAGCTTTCTTT.

The chain recombines TRBV4-1 with TRBJ2-3; perhaps TRBD2 as D (6 bases). Germline V gene sequence: CDR1 MGHRA, CDR2 YSYEKL. Trimming shortened V by 4 bases and J by 1 base, and 12 bases separated the two germline ends. The CDR3 consists of 15 residues. CDR3 nucleotide sequence: TGCGCCAGCAGCCGAAGGGAGCGGGGCACAGATACGCAGTATTTT. This gives the protein CASSRRERGTDTQYF.